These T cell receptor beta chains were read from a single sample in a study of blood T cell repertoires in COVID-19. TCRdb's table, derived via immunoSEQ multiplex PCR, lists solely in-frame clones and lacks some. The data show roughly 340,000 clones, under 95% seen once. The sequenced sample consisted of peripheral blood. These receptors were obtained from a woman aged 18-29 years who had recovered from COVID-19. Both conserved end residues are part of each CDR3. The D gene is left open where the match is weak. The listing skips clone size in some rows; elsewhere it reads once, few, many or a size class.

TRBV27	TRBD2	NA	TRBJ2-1	CASSLRTTGTSGRPHNEQFF	TGTGCCAGCAGTTTAAGGACCACCGGGACTAGCGGGAGGCCCCACAATGAGCAGTTCTTC
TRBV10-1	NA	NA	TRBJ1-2	CASKVAGKNYGYTF	TGCGCCAGCAAGGTGGCAGGTAAGAACTATGGCTACACCTTC
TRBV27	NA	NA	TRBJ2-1	CASSLVSNGEQFF	TGTGCCAGCAGTTTAGTCTCTAATGGTGAGCAGTTCTTC
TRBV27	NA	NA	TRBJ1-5	CASTSRGNNQPQHF	TGTGCCAGCACCTCCCGCGGTAACAATCAGCCCCAGCATTTT
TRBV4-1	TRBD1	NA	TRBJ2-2	CASSQDSGGATGELFF	TGCGCCAGCAGCCAAGATTCAGGGGGCGCAACCGGGGAGCTGTTTTTT
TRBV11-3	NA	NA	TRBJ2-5	CASSLEISGVGIATQYF	TGTGCCAGCAGCTTAGAAATTAGCGGAGTGGGTATAGCGACCCAGTACTTC
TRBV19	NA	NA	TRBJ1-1	CASSTMTGATEAFF	TGTGCCAGTAGTACCATGACAGGAGCCACTGAAGCTTTCTTT
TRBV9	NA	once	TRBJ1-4	CASSKGTGVGNEKLFF	TGTGCCAGCAGCAAGGGAACGGGAGTCGGGAATGAAAAACTGTTTTTT
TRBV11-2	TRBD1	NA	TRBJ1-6	CASSLQGGDSPLHF	TGTGCCAGCAGCTTACAGGGGGGCGATTCACCCCTCCACTTT
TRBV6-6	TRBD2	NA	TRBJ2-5	CASSWGFSGPQETQYF	TGTGCCAGCAGTTGGGGTTTTAGCGGGCCCCAAGAGACCCAGTACTTC
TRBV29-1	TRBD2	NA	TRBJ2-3	CSVTGTSGKSTDTQYF	TGCAGCGTTACCGGGACTAGCGGGAAAAGCACAGATACGCAGTATTTT
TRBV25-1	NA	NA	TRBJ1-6	CASSPLAGGRSPLHF	TGTGCCAGCAGTCCCCTTGCGGGGGGGCGCTCACCCCTCCACTTT
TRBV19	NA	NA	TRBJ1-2	CASSIVHRIERGYGYTF	TGTGCCAGTAGTATAGTTCACCGGATAGAAAGGGGCTATGGCTACACCTTC
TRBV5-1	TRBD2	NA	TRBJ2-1	CASSLVVGLAGVNEQFF	TGCGCCAGCAGCTTGGTGGTCGGACTAGCGGGAGTTAATGAGCAGTTCTTC
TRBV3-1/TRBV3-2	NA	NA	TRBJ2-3	CASSQDSFTDTQYF	TGTGCCAGCAGCCAAGATTCCTTCACAGATACGCAGTATTTT
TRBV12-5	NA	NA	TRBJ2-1	CASGLVIRRDYNEQFF	TGTGCTAGTGGTTTGGTAATACGACGGGACTACAATGAGCAGTTCTTC
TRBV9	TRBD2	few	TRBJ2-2	CASTASGSLGTGELFF	TGTGCCAGCACCGCTAGCGGGAGTCTGGGCACCGGGGAGCTGTTTTTT
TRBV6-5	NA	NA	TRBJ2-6	CASSQGFGANVLTF	TGTGCCAGCAGTCAGGGATTTGGGGCCAACGTCCTGACTTTC
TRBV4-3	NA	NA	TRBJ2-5	CASSQVRTGSETQYF	TGCGCCAGCAGCCAAGTGAGAACGGGGTCAGAGACCCAGTACTTC
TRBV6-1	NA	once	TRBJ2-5	CASSENSQETQYF	TGTGCCAGCAGTGAAAACAGCCAAGAGACCCAGTACTTC
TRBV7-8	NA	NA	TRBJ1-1	CASSLPGAGPMNTEAFF	TGTGCCAGCAGCTTACCAGGGGCAGGGCCTATGAACACTGAAGCTTTCTTT
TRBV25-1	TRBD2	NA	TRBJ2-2	CASSQTSGSFAGELFF	TGTGCCAGCAGTCAAACTAGCGGGAGCTTCGCCGGGGAGCTGTTTTTT
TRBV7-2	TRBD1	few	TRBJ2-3	CASSWGRGITDTQYF	TGTGCCAGCAGCTGGGGCAGGGGGATCACAGATACGCAGTATTTT
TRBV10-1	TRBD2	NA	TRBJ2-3	CASSEVLAGVRGTDTQYF	TGCGCCAGCAGTGAAGTGCTAGCGGGAGTACGCGGGACAGATACGCAGTATTTT
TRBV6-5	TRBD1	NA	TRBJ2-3	CASRNRGVGGDTQYF	TGTGCCAGCAGAAACAGGGGGGTAGGTGGAGATACGCAGTATTTT
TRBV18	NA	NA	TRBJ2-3	CASSPTGNEADTQYF	TGTGCCAGCTCACCGACAGGCAACGAGGCAGATACGCAGTATTTT
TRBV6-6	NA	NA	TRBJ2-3	CASSTQGFRNTDTQYF	TGTGCCAGCAGTACACAGGGTTTCCGCAACACAGATACGCAGTATTTT